Following are 14 T cell receptor beta chains from one sample sequenced in a study of T cells in Graves' hyperthyroidism and ophthalmopathy. RNA transcripts provided the source from which TCR beta CDR3 regions were amplified. In the first-round RT-PCR of the TCR CDR3, the HTBI primer set was used. TCRdb independently ran MiXCR on the multiplex PCR reads; one entry per CDR3 protein. The sample lists around 240,000 distinct CDR3 sequences; 13% to 15% were seen once. The sequencing input was blood. The source is a woman aged 40 to 55 with Graves' hyperthyroidism that later progressed to Graves' ophthalmopathy.

This clonotype was detected many times. The CDR3 nucleotides read TGCGCCAGCAGCTTGAATCCCCTAGCGGGAGGAACAGATACGCAGTATTTT. Translating it yields CASSLNPLAGGTDTQYF. The V gene is TRBV5-1, the J gene TRBJ2-3; 11 bases match TRBD2. The CDR3 is 17 residues long. V lost 1 base to trimming and J lost 3 bases; unmatched junction nucleotides: 7. Per the germline V gene, CDR1 is SGHRS and CDR2 is YFSETQ.

This clonotype appeared once. The gene calls are TRBV2 and TRBJ2-5; D ambiguous. This CDR3 has 11 amino acids. In germline, CDR1 is SNHLY, CDR2 FYNNEI. Trimming cost V 11 bases and J 3 bases, with 10 bases left between them. The chain's CDR3 is CASQEEETQYF. CDR3 nucleotide sequence: TGTGCCTCCCAAGAGGAAGAGACCCAGTACTTC.

This clonotype was seen many times. The chain has TRBV30 and TRBJ2-3; TRBD2 agrees at 7 bases. Germline lookup yields CDR1 GTSNPN and CDR2 SVGIG (reference sequence). V lost 3 bases, J lost 6 bases, and 12 bases stayed unmatched. This CDR3 has 15 amino acids. The CDR3 bases are TGTGCCTGGAGGTCCCGCGGGAGCTTCTCCGATACGCAGTATTTT. It codes for CAWRSRGSFSDTQYF. Full variable domain (remainder filled in from reference TRBV30 and TRBJ2-3): SQTIHQWPATLVQPVGSPLSLECTVEGTSNPNLYWYRQAAGRGLQLLFYSVGIGQISSEVPQNLSASRPQDRQFILSSKKLLLSDSGFYLCAWRSRGSFSDTQYFGPGTRLTVL.

The sample holds one count of this clonotype. The chain is built from TRBV20-1 and TRBJ1-2, with D hard to call. V lost 3 bases, J lost 5 bases, and 7 bases lay in between. Germline values: CDR1 DFQATT, CDR2 SNEGSKA (reference sequence). CDR3 length equals 11 residues. The CDR3 nucleotides are TGCAGTGCTAGCCGTATTTATGGCTACACCTTC. This sequence encodes CSASRIYGYTF.

There are many counts of this clonotype. The chain combines TRBV2 with TRBJ2-3, with a possible D match to TRBD1 (5 bases). V was cut by 6 bases and J by 4 bases, with 11 bases left in between. Germline values: CDR1 SNHLY, CDR2 FYNNEI. The CDR3 is 13 amino acids. The CDR3 is CASSQGSADTQYF. In nucleotides, the CDR3 is TGTGCCAGCAGCCAGGGATCCGCAGATACGCAGTATTTT.

Ten or more counts support this clonotype. The V and J genes are TRBV10-3 and TRBJ1-2, with no clear D. The CDR3 is 11 amino acids. Germline V gene data show CDR1 as ENHRY and CDR2 as SYGVKD. The ends were cut back, 6 bases at V and 8 bases at J, with 10 bases in the middle. This chain's CDR3 is CAISPGSGYTF. CDR3 nucleotides: TGTGCCATCAGCCCGGGATCAGGCTACACCTTC.

This chain uses TRBV7-2 with TRBJ2-1; 7 bases map to TRBD2. J lost 4 bases, V lost 3 bases, and 6 bases had no gene match. The CDR3 covers 15 residues. Germline loops: CDR1 SGHTA, CDR2 FQGNSA. CDR3: CASSLSGVSYNEQFF. The CDR3 DNA sequence: TGTGCCAGCAGCTTGAGCGGGGTATCTTACAATGAGCAGTTCTTC.

This clonotype came up many times. This sequence joins TRBV30 and TRBJ2-1, with 7 bases that match TRBD2. The V gene end was trimmed by 6 bases and the J gene end by 8 bases; junction bases not matched to a gene: 10. CDR3 length: 13 residues. Germline V gene lookup returns CDR1 GTSNPN and CDR2 SVGIG (reference sequence). CDR3 DNA: TGTGCCTGTCCGGGACTAATTCTCCATGAGCAGTTCTTC. Amino acid sequence: CACPGLILHEQFF. The variable domain in full, completed from reference TRBV30 and TRBJ2-1, reads SQTIHQWPATLVQPVGSPLSLECTVEGTSNPNLYWYRQAAGRGLQLLFYSVGIGQISSEVPQNLSASRPQDRQFILSSKKLLLSDSGFYLCACPGLILHEQFFGPGTRLTVL.

Only a few counts were recorded for this clonotype. The chain carries TRBV5-6 and TRBJ2-7; D uncertain. Germline values: CDR1 SGHDT, CDR2 YYEEEE. V was pared by 0 bases and J by 4 bases, with 8 bases between. The CDR3 consists of 13 residues. DNA of the CDR3: TGTGCCAGCAGCTTGGGCTATCTTTACGAGCAGTACTTC. It yields the protein CASSLGYLYEQYF.

This clonotype came up a few times. The rearrangement links TRBV19 to TRBJ2-2, with 7 bases aligning to TRBD2. The CDR3 runs 16 residues. The ends lost 3 bases at V and 3 bases at J; junction bases unmatched: 7. Germline V gives CDR1 LNHDA, CDR2 SQIVND (reference sequence). The CDR3 nucleotides read TGTGCCAGTAGTATTGGTTCTAGCGGATACACCGGGGAGCTGTTTTTT. It translates to CASSIGSSGYTGELFF.

V gene TRBV19 combines with J gene TRBJ1-5; TRBD1 might be the D (5 bases). V gave up 5 bases and J gave up 2 bases, with 13 bases separating them. CDR1 is LNHDA and CDR2 is SQIVND in the germline V gene (reference sequence). This CDR3 spans 15 amino acids. The CDR3 DNA sequence: TGTGCCAGTAGTCCCCCCCGGGGCGGCAATCAGCCCCAGCATTTT. Translation: CASSPPRGGNQPQHF.

This sequence joins TRBV7-8 and TRBJ1-3; 8 bases match TRBD1. V trimming: 4 bases; J trimming: 0 bases; junction bases outside the gene matches: 5. The germline CDR1 and CDR2 sequences are SGHVS and FQNEAQ. The CDR3 contains 16 residues. The DNA for the CDR3 is TGTGCCAGCAGCTCGCAGGGGGCCGGCTCTGGAAACACCATATATTTT. As protein: CASSSQGAGSGNTIYF. Filled out from reference TRBV7-8 and TRBJ1-3, the complete variable domain reads GAGVSQSPRYKVAKRGQDVALRCDPISGHVSLFWYQQALGQGPEFLTYFQNEAQLDKSGLPSDRFFAERPEGSVSTLKIQRTQQEDSAVYLCASSSQGAGSGNTIYFGEGSWLTVV.

This clonotype was seen a few times. V usage is TRBV5-1 and J usage is TRBJ2-5, with 9 bases aligning to TRBD2. Germline CDR1 SGHRS, CDR2 YFSETQ. V shed 1 base and J 4 bases; nucleotides not matched to a gene: 23. CDR3 length: 21 residues. This CDR3 is CASSLFYVGWTSDLLAETQYF. In DNA form, the CDR3 reads TGCGCCAGCAGCTTGTTTTATGTCGGGTGGACTAGCGACCTCCTAGCAGAGACCCAGTACTTC.

This clonotype showed up many times. The V and J genes are TRBV24-1 and TRBJ2-7, with D uncertain. V was cut by 5 bases and J by 6 bases, with 10 bases left in between. Germline V gives CDR1 KGHDR, CDR2 SFDVKD. This CDR3 has 12 residues. The CDR3: CATSGELGEQYF. The DNA of the CDR3 is TGTGCCACCAGTGGAGAACTGGGCGAGCAGTACTTC.